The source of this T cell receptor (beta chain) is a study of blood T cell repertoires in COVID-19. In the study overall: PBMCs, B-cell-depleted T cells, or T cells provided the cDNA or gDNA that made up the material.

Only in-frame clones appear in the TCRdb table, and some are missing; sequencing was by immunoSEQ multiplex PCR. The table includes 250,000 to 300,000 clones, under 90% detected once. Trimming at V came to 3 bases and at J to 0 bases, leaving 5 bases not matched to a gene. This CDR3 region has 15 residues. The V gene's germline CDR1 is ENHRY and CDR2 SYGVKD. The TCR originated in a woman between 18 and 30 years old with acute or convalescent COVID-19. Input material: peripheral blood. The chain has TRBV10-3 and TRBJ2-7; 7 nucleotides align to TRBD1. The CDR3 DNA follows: TGTGCCATCAGTGACGAGACAGGGAGCTCCTACGAGCAGTACTTC. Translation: CAISDETGSSYEQYF.